The entry below describes one T cell receptor (beta chain). One end of the junction does not line up with germline, which may come from a read error. Clones were sequenced by immunoSEQ multiplex PCR, and TCRdb holds only the in-frame ones, with some missing. The repertoire includes 2 million to 3 million clones, under 95% of them detected once, and about 0.39% sits in the top ten. The data originate from a study of shared clonotypes between healthy human individuals. This CDR3 contains 17 residues. The germline CDR1 and CDR2 sequences are SGHNT and YENEEA. The sample consisted of naive CD4+ T cells from PBMCs. Documented subset: CD45RA+ positively selected. The sequence derives from a young man in good health. Some clones in this sample may be carry-over from other donors' samples. The V gene is TRBV11-3, the J gene TRBJ2-1; 7 bases agree with TRBD1. The CDR3, as DNA: TGTGCCAGCAGCCCTCTACCGGGACAGCTGCCCTATAATGAGCAGTTCTTC. It yields the protein CASSPLPGQLPYNEQFF.